The 24 T cell receptor beta chains listed next were all sequenced from one sample in a study of T cells after yellow fever vaccination. TCRdb re-called the 5' RACE reads through MiXCR, storing one row per CDR3 protein. The sample consists of a few hundred thousand distinct CDR3 sequences, approximately 16% of them appearing once. The sequences come from PBMCs, collected 5 days after the first yellow fever vaccination. The receptors derive from a man aged 18-30 years who received the YFV17D yellow fever vaccine.

V gene TRBV11-2 combines with J gene TRBJ2-2, with D possibly being TRBD2 (6 bases). CDR1 is SGHAT, CDR2 FQNNGV, per germline. This CDR3 is 16 amino acids long. V lost 3 bases to trimming and J lost 2 bases, with 13 bases between them. CDR3 region: CASSFPAGLNTGELFF. In DNA, the CDR3 is TGTGCCAGCAGCTTCCCCGCGGGGCTCAACACCGGGGAGCTGTTTTTT.

This clonotype was recorded a few times. The chain uses TRBV7-2 and TRBJ2-5, with TRBD2 matching over 8 bases. Germline V lookup: CDR1 SGHTA, CDR2 FQGNSA. The CDR3 totals 14 residues. V trimming: 5 bases; J trimming: 5 bases; junction bases outside the gene matches: 7. Here the CDR3 DNA reads TGTGCCAGCAGCCAGACTAGCGTTTGGGAGACCCAGTACTTC. Its protein product is CASSQTSVWETQYF.

The chain employs TRBV10-3 and TRBJ1-2; TRBD1 aligns across 12 bases. The CDR3 totals 14 residues. Germline loops: CDR1 ENHRY, CDR2 SYGVKD. Unmatched junction bases numbered 7, after V lost 6 bases and J lost 8 bases. CDR3 region: CAIRGQGAEPGYTF. In DNA, the CDR3 is TGTGCCATCAGGGGACAGGGGGCTGAGCCGGGCTACACCTTC.

This clonotype was seen a few times. This sequence joins TRBV20-1 and TRBJ2-7; D may be TRBD2 (6 bases). The CDR3 has 14 residues. Trimming took 0 bases from V and 3 from J, leaving 12 bases between them. Looked up from germline, CDR1 is DFQATT and CDR2 is SNEGSKA (reference sequence). The CDR3: CSARDPRGNYEQYF. Here the CDR3 DNA reads TGCAGTGCTAGAGATCCTCGGGGGAACTACGAGCAGTACTTC.

This clonotype was detected a few times. The chain recombines TRBV10-3 with TRBJ1-1; D is unclear. Germline V gives CDR1 ENHRY, CDR2 SYGVKD. This CDR3 region has 14 residues. V was clipped by 6 bases and J by 4 bases, with 15 bases between them. The CDR3 spells CAIRLGMDGTEAFF. Written as DNA, the CDR3 is TGTGCCATCAGATTAGGAATGGACGGCACTGAAGCTTTCTTT.

This chain links TRBV11-2 with TRBJ2-3, with TRBD1 matching 8 bases. The CDR3 spans 15 residues. The V gene end was trimmed by 5 bases and the J gene end by 4 bases; junction bases not matched to a gene: 8. Germline V gene lookup returns CDR1 SGHAT and CDR2 FQNNGV. The DNA of the CDR3 is TGTGCCAGCAGCCCAAGGGGCAGGGGGCCAGATACGCAGTATTTT. Translated: CASSPRGRGPDTQYF.

This chain connects TRBV7-9 to TRBJ2-7; D is ambiguous. This CDR3 comprises 14 residues. Germline V gives CDR1 SEHNR, CDR2 FQNEAQ (reference sequence). With 2 bases removed from V and 2 bases from J, the gap between germline ends came to 10 bases. CDR3 DNA sequence: TGTGCCAGCAGCTTAACCCCTTCCCCCTACGAGCAGTACTTC. The encoded protein is CASSLTPSPYEQYF.

This chain joins TRBV10-3 and TRBJ1-6; TRBD1 might be the D (5 bases). CDR1 is ENHRY and CDR2 is SYGVKD in the germline V gene. The CDR3 is 15 amino acids. Trimming pared 4 bases from V and 7 bases from J, leaving 14 bases between. The chain's CDR3 is CAISGEGTENSPLHF. The CDR3 DNA sequence: TGTGCCATCAGTGGGGAAGGGACCGAAAATTCACCCCTCCACTTT.

This clonotype has ten or more counts. The chain is built from TRBV20-1 and TRBJ1-3, with D perhaps matching TRBD1 (5 bases). The CDR3 extends over 12 amino acids. V shed 1 base and J shed 7 bases, with 8 bases lying between them. Per germline, CDR1 DFQATT and CDR2 SNEGSKA (reference sequence). CDR3: CSARGGGNTIYF. CDR3 in DNA: TGCAGTGCTAGAGGTGGGGGGAACACCATATATTTT.

This chain joins TRBV7-9 and TRBJ2-7, with 8 bases that match TRBD2. V trimming: 6 bases; J trimming: 0 bases; junction bases outside the gene matches: 10. Germline lookup yields CDR1 SEHNR and CDR2 FQNEAQ (reference sequence). The length of the CDR3 is 16 residues. The CDR3 sequence: CASSRESGGSSYEQYF. The CDR3 bases are TGTGCCAGCAGTCGCGAGAGCGGGGGATCCTCCTACGAGCAGTACTTC. Together with reference TRBV7-9 and TRBJ2-7, the CDR3 gives the full variable domain: DTGVSQNPRHKITKRGQNVTFRCDPISEHNRLYWYRQTLGQGPEFLTYFQNEAQLEKSRLLSDRFSAERPKGSFSTLEIQRTEQGDSAMYLCASSRESGGSSYEQYFGPGTRLTVT.

The V gene is TRBV3-1, the J gene TRBJ2-7; TRBD2 is a possible D gene (6 bases). Trimming pared 0 bases from V and 2 bases from J, leaving 11 bases between. CDR3 length: 15 residues. Germline-derived CDR1 and CDR2 are LGHDT and YNNKEL (reference sequence). For the CDR3, the DNA is TGTGCCAGCAGCCAAGACAGGGAGGAAACCTACGAGCAGTACTTC. Translation: CASSQDREETYEQYF.

This clonotype was observed a few times. V is TRBV19 and J is TRBJ2-2; tentative D call: TRBD2 (5 bases). The CDR3 runs 15 residues. Trimming stripped 8 bases from V and 5 bases from J, with 18 bases between. Germline V CDR1 and CDR2: LNHDA, SQIVND (reference sequence). The CDR3 reads CASGPGIIGTGELFF. Here the CDR3 DNA reads TGTGCCAGTGGTCCGGGGATAATCGGGACCGGGGAGCTGTTTTTT.

The rearrangement links TRBV12-3 or TRBV12-4 to TRBJ1-2; D is ambiguous. CDR3 size: 12 residues. The V end lost 2 bases, the J end lost 4 bases, and 5 bases lay between the germline ends. The CDR3 loop reads CASSLSFYGYTF. The CDR3 bases are TGTGCCAGCAGTTTATCTTTCTATGGCTACACCTTC.

This clonotype was counted a few times. The chain employs TRBV12-3 or TRBV12-4 and TRBJ2-2; 7 nucleotides align to TRBD1. CDR3 length: 16 residues. V was pared by 6 bases and J by 2 bases, with 9 bases of the junction left unmatched. CDR3 in DNA: TGTGCCAGCAGGTTGTCCGGGACAGCCAACACCGGGGAGCTGTTTTTT. As protein: CASRLSGTANTGELFF.

V gene TRBV10-3 combines with J gene TRBJ2-1, with TRBD2 matching 15 bases. The trim removed 4 bases at V and 0 bases at J, leaving 13 bases unmatched. Germline CDR1 reads ENHRY; CDR2 reads SYGVKD. There are 21 residues in the CDR3. The CDR3 is CAISARAGTSGGLSSYNEQFF. The CDR3 DNA sequence: TGTGCCATCAGTGCGCGCGCCGGGACTAGCGGGGGGTTGAGCTCCTACAATGAGCAGTTCTTC.

This clonotype appeared a few times. The J gene is TRBJ2-1, the V gene TRBV6-2 or TRBV6-3; 10 positions match TRBD2. The germline V gene has CDR1 MNHEY and CDR2 SVGEGT. Losses at the gene ends were 6 bases for V and 5 bases for J; bases not matched to a gene: 7. The CDR3 covers 15 residues. CDR3 protein: CASRKTSGYDNEQFF. As DNA, the CDR3 is TGTGCCAGCAGAAAGACTAGCGGGTACGACAATGAGCAGTTCTTC.

This clonotype was seen only a few times. The genes are TRBV6-1 and TRBJ1-2; TRBD1 aligns across 7 bases. Trimming cost V 5 bases and J 6 bases; bases outside gene matches: 18. CDR3 length: 17 amino acids. Germline V CDR1 and CDR2: MNHNS, SASEGT. The CDR3 reads CASSPRRGRPTGNGYTF. The CDR3 coding sequence is TGTGCCAGCAGTCCCCGGAGGGGGCGGCCAACGGGGAATGGCTACACCTTC.

CDR3 region: CAISESRQGYEQYF. DNA of the CDR3: TGTGCCATCAGTGAGTCGCGACAGGGCTACGAGCAGTACTTC. The rearrangement uses TRBV10-3 and TRBJ2-7, with 7 bases matching TRBD1. CDR3 length: 14 amino acids. Looked up from germline, CDR1 is ENHRY and CDR2 is SYGVKD. The V segment lost 0 bases and the J segment 3 bases; nucleotides outside the gene matches: 2.

The sample holds many counts of this clonotype. This chain joins TRBV12-3 or TRBV12-4 and TRBJ2-3; D uncertain. V was cut by 4 bases and J by 6 bases, with 20 bases left in between. The CDR3 is 16 residues long. CDR3 region: CASSSIVSPSSDTQYF. In nucleotides, the CDR3 is TGTGCCAGCAGTTCCATAGTCTCCCCGTCATCCGATACGCAGTATTTT.

This clonotype was seen a handful of times. For the CDR3, the DNA is TGTGCCAGCAGCCAACCCCTCAGGGGGAGGAGAAACATTCAGTACTTC. Its translation is CASSQPLRGRRNIQYF. The genes are TRBV3-1 and TRBJ2-4, with a weak D call TRBD1 (7 bases). V was cut by 2 bases and J by 6 bases, with 17 bases left in between. The CDR3 extends over 16 amino acids. The germline CDR1 and CDR2 sequences are LGHDT and YNNKEL (reference sequence).

This chain links TRBV20-1 with TRBJ2-1; 9 nucleotides agree with TRBD2. CDR1 is DFQATT, CDR2 SNEGSKA, per germline (reference sequence). The CDR3 totals 17 residues. V shed 3 bases, J shed 2 bases, and the junction held 11 bases outside the gene matches. In DNA form, the CDR3 reads TGCAGTGCTAGTCCGTGGCTAGCGGGACCACCCTACAATGAGCAGTTCTTC. Residues: CSASPWLAGPPYNEQFF.

This clonotype was seen repeatedly, ten times or more. The genes are TRBV5-6 and TRBJ2-2, with TRBD2 identical over 8 bases. The CDR3 is made up of 13 amino acids. The J segment lost 6 bases and the V segment lost 4 bases, leaving 2 bases of the junction unmatched. The germline V gene encodes CDR1 SGHDT and CDR2 YYEEEE. The CDR3 DNA reads TGTGCCAGCAGCCGGGGGGGTTCCGGGGAGCTGTTTTTT. This sequence encodes CASSRGGSGELFF.

This chain uses TRBV7-2 with TRBJ2-7; 10 nucleotides align to TRBD1. CDR1 SGHTA and CDR2 FQGNSA come from the germline V gene. Germline trimming cut 0 bases from V and 3 bases from J; bases unmatched to any gene: 5. CDR3 size: 16 residues. The CDR3 DNA reads as TGTGCCAGCAGCTTAGCCGGGACAGGGGCTCTCTACGAGCAGTACTTC. This gives the protein CASSLAGTGALYEQYF.

The chain recombines TRBV20-1 with TRBJ2-5, with D maybe TRBD2 (5 bases). The CDR3 runs 13 residues. CDR1 and CDR2 (germline): DFQATT, SNEGSKA (reference sequence). With 6 bases removed from V and 4 bases from J, the gap between germline ends came to 15 bases. Here the CDR3 DNA reads TGCAGTGCGCCGGGCGGGTATTTAGAGACCCAGTACTTC. Translating it yields CSAPGGYLETQYF.